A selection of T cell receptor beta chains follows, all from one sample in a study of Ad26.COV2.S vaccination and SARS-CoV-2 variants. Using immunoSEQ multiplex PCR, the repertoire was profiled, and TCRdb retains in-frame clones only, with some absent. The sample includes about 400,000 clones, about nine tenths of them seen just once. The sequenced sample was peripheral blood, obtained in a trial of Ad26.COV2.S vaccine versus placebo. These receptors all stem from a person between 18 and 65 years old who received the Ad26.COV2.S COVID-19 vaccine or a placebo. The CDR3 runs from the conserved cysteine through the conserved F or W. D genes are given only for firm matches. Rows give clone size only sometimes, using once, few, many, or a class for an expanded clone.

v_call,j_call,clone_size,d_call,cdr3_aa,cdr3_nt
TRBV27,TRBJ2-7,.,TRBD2,CAQTLTSGLSYEQYF,TGTGCCCAAACCCTGACTAGCGGGCTTTCCTACGAGCAGTACTTC
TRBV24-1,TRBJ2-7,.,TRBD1,CATSDGTAREQYF,TGTGCCACCAGTGATGGGACAGCGAGGGAGCAGTACTTC
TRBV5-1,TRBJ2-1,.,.,CASSLPGPGEFF,TGCGCCAGCAGCCTACCGGGGCCCGGGGAGTTCTTC
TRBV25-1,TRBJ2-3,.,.,CASSRGTDTQYF,TGTGCCAGCAGCCGGGGGACAGATACGCAGTATTTT
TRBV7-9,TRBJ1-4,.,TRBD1,CASSPLGQGILNEKLFF,TGTGCCAGCAGCCCCCTTGGACAGGGTATACTCAATGAAAAACTGTTTTTT
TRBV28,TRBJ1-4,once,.,CASSLGSHEKLFF,TGTGCCAGCAGTTTAGGGTCTCATGAAAAACTGTTTTTT
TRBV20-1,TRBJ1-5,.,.,CSASLGPSNQPQHF,TGCAGTGCTAGTTTGGGACCGAGCAATCAGCCCCAGCATTTT
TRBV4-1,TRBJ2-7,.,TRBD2,CASSQSDALAGVEQYF,TGCGCCAGCAGCCAATCTGACGCACTAGCGGGAGTCGAGCAGTACTTC
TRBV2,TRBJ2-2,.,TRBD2,CASRLAGGLIGELFF,TGTGCCAGCAGACTAGCGGGAGGGCTTATCGGGGAGCTGTTTTTT
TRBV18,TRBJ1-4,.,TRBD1,CASSPLPLSGTANEKLFF,TGTGCCAGCTCACCTTTGCCCTTGTCCGGGACAGCTAATGAAAAACTGTTTTTT
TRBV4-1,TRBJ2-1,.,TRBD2,CASSQDRDSGTYNEQFF,TGCGCCAGCAGCCAAGATCGGGATAGCGGGACCTACAATGAGCAGTTCTTC
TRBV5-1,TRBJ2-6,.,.,CASSSGSSGANVLTF,TGCGCCAGCAGCTCCGGATCCTCTGGGGCCAACGTCCTGACTTTC
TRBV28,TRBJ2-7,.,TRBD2,CASRGLAGAEFSYEQYF,TGTGCCAGCCGGGGACTAGCGGGAGCCGAGTTCTCCTACGAGCAGTACTTC
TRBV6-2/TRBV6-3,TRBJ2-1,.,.,CASSLPGNGPGQFF,TGTGCCAGCAGTTTACCCGGAAACGGACCTGGGCAGTTCTTC
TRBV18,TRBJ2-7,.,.,CASSPPQRLYEQYF,TGTGCCAGCTCACCACCGCAACGGCTGTACGAGCAGTACTTC
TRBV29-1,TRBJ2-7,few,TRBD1,CSVSGRGLSYEQYF,TGCAGCGTGTCGGGCAGGGGGTTATCCTACGAGCAGTACTTC
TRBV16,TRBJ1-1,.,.,CASSHSGQSHTEAFF,TGTGCCAGCAGCCATTCAGGACAGAGCCACACTGAAGCTTTCTTT
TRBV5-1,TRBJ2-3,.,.,CASSFSRAGSTDTQYF,TGCGCCAGCAGCTTTTCCCGGGCGGGGAGCACAGATACGCAGTATTTT
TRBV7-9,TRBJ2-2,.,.,CAGGLPTTGELFF,TGTGCCGGCGGTTTACCCACCACCGGGGAGCTGTTTTTT
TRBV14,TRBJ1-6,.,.,CASSQTAGVSPLHF,TGTGCCAGCAGCCAGACTGCAGGGGTTTCACCCCTCCACTTT
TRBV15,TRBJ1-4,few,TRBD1,CATSSVGDRGREKLFF,TGTGCCACCAGCTCAGTCGGAGACAGGGGGCGGGAAAAACTGTTTTTT
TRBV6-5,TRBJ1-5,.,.,CASRVLSRNQPQHF,TGTGCCAGCAGAGTTCTTTCGAGAAATCAGCCCCAGCATTTT
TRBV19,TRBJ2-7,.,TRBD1,CASAREDRGYEQYF,TGTGCCAGTGCGCGTGAGGACAGGGGCTACGAGCAGTACTTC
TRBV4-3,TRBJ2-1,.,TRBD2,CASSQLQGLVYEQFF,TGCGCCAGCAGCCAACTTCAGGGACTAGTGTATGAGCAGTTCTTC